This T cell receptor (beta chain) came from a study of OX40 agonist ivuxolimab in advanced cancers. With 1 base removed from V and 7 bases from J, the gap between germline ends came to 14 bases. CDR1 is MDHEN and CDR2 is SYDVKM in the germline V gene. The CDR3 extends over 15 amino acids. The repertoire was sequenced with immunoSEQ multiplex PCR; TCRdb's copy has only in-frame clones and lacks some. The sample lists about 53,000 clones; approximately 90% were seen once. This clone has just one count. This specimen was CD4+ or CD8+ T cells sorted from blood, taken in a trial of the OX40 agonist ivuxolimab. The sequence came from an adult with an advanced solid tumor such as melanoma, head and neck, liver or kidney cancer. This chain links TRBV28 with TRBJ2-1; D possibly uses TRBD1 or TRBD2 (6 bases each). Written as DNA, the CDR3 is TGTGCCAGCAGTTTATTATCGGGGGCCAGAAATGAGCAGTTCTTC. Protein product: CASSLLSGARNEQFF.